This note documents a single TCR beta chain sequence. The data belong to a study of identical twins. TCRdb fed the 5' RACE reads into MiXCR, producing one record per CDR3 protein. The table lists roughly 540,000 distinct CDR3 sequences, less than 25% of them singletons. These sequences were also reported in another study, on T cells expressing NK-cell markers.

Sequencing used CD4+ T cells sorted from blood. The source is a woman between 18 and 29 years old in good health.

CDR3 DNA: TGTGCCAGCACAGTCTACAATCAGCCCCAGCATTTT. Translated, it gives CASTVYNQPQHF. This chain joins TRBV21-1 and TRBJ1-5. TRBV21-1 is a known pseudogene. The CDR3 length is 12 residues.